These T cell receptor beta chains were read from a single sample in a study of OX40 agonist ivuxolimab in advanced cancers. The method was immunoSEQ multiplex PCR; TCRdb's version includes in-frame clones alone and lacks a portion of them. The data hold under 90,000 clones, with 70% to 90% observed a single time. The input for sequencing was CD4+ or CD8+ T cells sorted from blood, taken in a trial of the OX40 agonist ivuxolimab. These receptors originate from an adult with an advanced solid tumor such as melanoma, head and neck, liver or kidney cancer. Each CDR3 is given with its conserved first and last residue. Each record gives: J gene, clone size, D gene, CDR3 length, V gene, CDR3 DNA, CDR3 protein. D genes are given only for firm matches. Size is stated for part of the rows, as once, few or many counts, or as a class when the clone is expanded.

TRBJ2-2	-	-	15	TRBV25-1	TGTGCCAGCAGTGGACAGGCCACCCTCGGCGGGGAGCTGTTTTTT	CASSGQATLGGELFF
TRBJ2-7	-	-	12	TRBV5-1	TGCGCCAGCAGTTTGAGTACCTACGAGCAGTACTTC	CASSLSTYEQYF
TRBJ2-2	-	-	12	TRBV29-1	TGCAGCGGATACAGGGTGAACGGGGAGCTGTTTTTT	CSGYRVNGELFF
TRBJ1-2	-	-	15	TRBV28	TGTGCCAGCAGTTTACTACGGACCGCTGAGGAGGGCTACACCTTC	CASSLLRTAEEGYTF
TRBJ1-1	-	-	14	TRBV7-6	TGTGCCAGCAGCTTAGAGGGGGGGTACTCTGAAGCTTTCTTT	CASSLEGGYSEAFF
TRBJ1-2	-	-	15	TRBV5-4	TGTGCCAGCAGCTTGGTGGGGATAACTAACTATGGCTACACCTTC	CASSLVGITNYGYTF
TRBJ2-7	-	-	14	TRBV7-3	TGTGCCAGCAGCTTCCGACAGGCCGCCTACGAGCAGTACTTC	CASSFRQAAYEQYF
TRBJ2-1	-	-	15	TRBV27	TGTGCCAGCAGTTTATCCAGGGGTTCCTACAATGAGCAGTTCTTC	CASSLSRGSYNEQFF
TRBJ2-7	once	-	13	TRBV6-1	TGTGCCAGCAGTGAAGGATGGGGTCCCGAGCAGTACTTC	CASSEGWGPEQYF
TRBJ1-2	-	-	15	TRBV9	TGTGCCAGCAGCGTAGGATTAGGAGGGGAGGGTGGCTACACCTTC	CASSVGLGGEGGYTF
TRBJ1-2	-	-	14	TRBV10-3	TGTGCCATCAGTGCCGGACCCGAGTTCTATGGCTACACCTTC	CAISAGPEFYGYTF
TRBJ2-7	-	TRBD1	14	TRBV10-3	TGTGCCATCAGTGCGGACAGGGTTTCTAACGAGCAGTACTTC	CAISADRVSNEQYF
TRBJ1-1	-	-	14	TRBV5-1	TGCGCCAGCAGCGGGCTGGGAGTGGGCACTGAAGCTTTCTTT	CASSGLGVGTEAFF
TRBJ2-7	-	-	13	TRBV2	TGTGCCAGCCATCAGGCCGACGGCTACGAGCAGTACTTC	CASHQADGYEQYF
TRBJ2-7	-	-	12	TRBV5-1	TGCGCCAGCAGCTTGATGCCGGGGGAGCAGTACTTC	CASSLMPGEQYF
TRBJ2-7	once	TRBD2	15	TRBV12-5	TGTGCTAGTGGTTTGGGGCGGACTAGAGGCTACGAGCAGTACTTC	CASGLGRTRGYEQYF
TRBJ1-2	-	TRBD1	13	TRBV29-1	TGCAGCGCTGCCCAGGGGGCTGACTATGGCTACACCTTC	CSAAQGADYGYTF